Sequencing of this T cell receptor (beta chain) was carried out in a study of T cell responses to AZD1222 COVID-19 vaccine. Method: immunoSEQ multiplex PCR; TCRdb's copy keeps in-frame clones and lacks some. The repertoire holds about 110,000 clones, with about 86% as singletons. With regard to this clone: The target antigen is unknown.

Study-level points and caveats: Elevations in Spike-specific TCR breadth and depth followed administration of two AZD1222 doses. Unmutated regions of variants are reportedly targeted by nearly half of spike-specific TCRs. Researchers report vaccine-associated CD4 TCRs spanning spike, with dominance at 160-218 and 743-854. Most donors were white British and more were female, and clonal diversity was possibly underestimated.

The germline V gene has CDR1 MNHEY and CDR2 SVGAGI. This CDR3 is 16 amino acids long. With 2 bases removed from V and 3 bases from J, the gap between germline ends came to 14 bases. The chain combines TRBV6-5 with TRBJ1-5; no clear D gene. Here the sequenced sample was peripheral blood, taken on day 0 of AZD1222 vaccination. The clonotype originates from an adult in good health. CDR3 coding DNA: TGTGCCAGCAGTTACGCATCACCGGCAGTCAATCAGCCCCAGCATTTT. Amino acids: CASSYASPAVNQPQHF.